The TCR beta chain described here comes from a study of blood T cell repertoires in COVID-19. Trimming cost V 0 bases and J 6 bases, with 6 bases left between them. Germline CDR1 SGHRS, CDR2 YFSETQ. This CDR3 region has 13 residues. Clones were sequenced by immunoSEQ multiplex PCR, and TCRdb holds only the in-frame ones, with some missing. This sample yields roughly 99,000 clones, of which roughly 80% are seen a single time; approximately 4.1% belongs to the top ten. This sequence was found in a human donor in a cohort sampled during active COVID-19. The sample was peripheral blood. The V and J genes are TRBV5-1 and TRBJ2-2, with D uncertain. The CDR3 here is CASSLDSAGELFF. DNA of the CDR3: TGCGCCAGCAGCTTGGACAGTGCCGGGGAGCTGTTTTTT.